The clone carrying this TCR beta chain was seen a handful of times. The antigen remains unidentified. Mismatch with germline at one junction end may stem from a read error. This specimen belongs to a study of PD-L1 blockade in urothelial cancer. Study details: At some point between 2013 and 2014 therapy began: atezolizumab 1,200 mg intravenously every 3 weeks. As for prior chemotherapy regimens, patients had received 0 to 3. At 3 weeks (second dose) and 6 weeks after starting treatment, blood was analyzed. Study-level points and caveats: Below-median pretreatment blood TCR clonality was a predictor of better survival.

Time point here: pretreatment peripheral blood. TCRdb's table, derived via immunoSEQ multiplex PCR, lists solely in-frame clones and lacks some. The data hold 45,000 to 50,000 clones, with roughly four fifths observed a single time. This CDR3 spans 13 amino acids. Germline V gene lookup returns CDR1 SSHAT and CDR2 FNYEAQ (reference sequence). The sequences come from PBMCs, collected around atezolizumab (anti-PD-L1) treatment. This receptor was taken from a man aged 50-59 years with urothelial cancer. The chain uses TRBV7-7 and TRBJ2-5, with D uncertain. The CDR3 region is CASSLNLQETQYF. DNA of the CDR3: TGTGCTAGCAGCTTAAATCTGCAAGAGACCCAGTACTTC.